Below are 32 T cell receptor beta chains sequenced from a single sample in a study of early stage breast cancer tumors. Profiled with immunoSEQ multiplex PCR; TCRdb holds only in-frame clones, not every one. The repertoire has about 28,000 clones, roughly four fifths of them found once; the top ten carry 4.7%. The sample comprised blood. The receptors were gathered from a person aged 40 to 49 with breast cancer.

This rearrangement joins TRBV28 to TRBJ2-1; 8 positions agree with TRBD2. Germline V CDR1 and CDR2: MDHEN, SYDVKM. With V trimmed by 1 base and J by 3 bases, 5 bases remained unmatched. The CDR3 is 16 residues long. The DNA of the CDR3 is TGTGCCAGCAGTTTATTCACGGGAGGGGGCTACAATGAGCAGTTCTTC. Its translation is CASSLFTGGGYNEQFF.

This chain links TRBV5-3 with TRBJ1-2, with 9 bases aligning to TRBD1. TRBV5-3 is labeled an ORF, and its function is uncertain. The CDR3 has 16 residues. V dropped 2 bases and J dropped 4; count of bases not matched to a gene: 9. In DNA, the CDR3 is TGTGCCAGAAGCTTTCACGGGACAGGGAGAAGCTATGGCTACACCTTC. This sequence encodes CARSFHGTGRSYGYTF.

CDR3 residues: CAGASGRRTEAFF. CDR3 sequence (DNA): TGTGCCGGCGCCTCGGGGAGGCGGACTGAAGCTTTCTTT. V and J are TRBV2 and TRBJ1-1, with D unresolved. V gave up 11 bases and J gave up 5 bases, with 18 bases separating them. Germline loops: CDR1 SNHLY, CDR2 FYNNEI. The CDR3 has 13 residues.

This clone was observed a handful of times. The rearrangement joins TRBV7-6 to TRBJ2-1, with TRBD1 matching over 9 bases. The CDR3 loop spans 14 amino acids. V gave up 5 bases and J gave up 3 bases; unmatched junction bases: 2. CDR1 and CDR2 from the germline V gene are SGHVS and FNYEAQ. CDR3 protein: CASSAGQGYNEQFF. The CDR3 DNA sequence: TGTGCCAGCAGCGCGGGACAGGGCTACAATGAGCAGTTCTTC.

The J gene is TRBJ2-1, the V gene TRBV7-2, with D possibly being TRBD2 (6 bases). Germline V gene data show CDR1 as SGHTA and CDR2 as FQGNSA. Trimming shortened V by 1 base and J by 3 bases, and 13 bases separated the two germline ends. The CDR3 has 16 residues. The CDR3 spells CASSLDRDLGYNEQFF. The CDR3 region has the DNA TGTGCCAGCAGCTTAGACCGGGACTTAGGCTACAATGAGCAGTTCTTC.

The rearrangement joins TRBV29-1 to TRBJ2-1; TRBD2 agrees at 16 bases. Trimming removed 7 bases from V and 10 bases from J; junction bases left unmatched: 13. Germline CDR1 SQVTM, CDR2 ANQGSEA. The CDR3 covers 16 residues. The CDR3 protein is CSAGTSGRARGGEQFF. The CDR3 DNA follows: TGCAGCGCAGGGACTAGCGGGAGGGCCAGGGGGGGGGAGCAGTTCTTC.

The chain couples TRBV5-1 to TRBJ1-2, with unresolved D. The CDR3 contains 13 residues. Germline V lookup: CDR1 SGHRS, CDR2 YFSETQ. Trimming removed 2 bases at V and 3 bases at J, with 8 bases between. As DNA, the CDR3 is TGCGCCAGCAGCTTTTTGACGGACTATGGCTACACCTTC. Protein sequence: CASSFLTDYGYTF.

The gene calls are TRBV28 and TRBJ2-2, with D possibly called TRBD1 or TRBD2 (5 bases each). Trimming pared 5 bases from V and 2 bases from J, leaving 15 bases between. This CDR3 has 16 amino acids. CDR1 and CDR2 from the germline V gene are MDHEN and SYDVKM. CDR3: CASSGVTGRNTGELFF. The CDR3 bases are TGTGCCAGCAGTGGCGTAACGGGGCGAAACACCGGGGAGCTGTTTTTT.

There are a few counts of this clone. The genes are TRBV13 and TRBJ2-2; D gene unclear. Trimming removed 1 base at V and 0 bases at J, with 9 bases between. The CDR3 sequence is 16 residues long. The germline CDR1 and CDR2 sequences are PRHDT and FYEKMQ (reference sequence). CDR3 in DNA: TGTGCCAGCAGCTTAGTACGGGTGGCGAACACCGGGGAGCTGTTTTTT. This sequence encodes CASSLVRVANTGELFF.

The chain carries TRBV7-2 and TRBJ2-3, with D unresolved. V dropped 1 base and J dropped 8 bases, with 16 bases sitting between them. Germline V gene lookup returns CDR1 SGHTA and CDR2 FQGNSA. This CDR3 is 15 amino acids long. CDR3 region: CASSLEGAPHGTQYF. CDR3 bases: TGTGCCAGCAGCTTAGAGGGCGCCCCACACGGTACGCAGTATTTT. Filled out from reference TRBV7-2 and TRBJ2-3, the complete variable domain reads GAGVSQSPSNKVTEKGKDVELRCDPISGHTALYWYRQSLGQGLEFLIYFQGNSAPDKSGLPSDRFSAERTGGSVSTLTIQRTQQEDSAVYLCASSLEGAPHGTQYFGPGTRLTVL.

The V and J genes are TRBV4-2 and TRBJ2-3, with 11 bases lining up with TRBD2. Germline CDR1 is LGHNA and CDR2 is YNFKEQ. Losses at the gene ends were 4 bases for V and 0 bases for J; bases not matched to a gene: 18. This CDR3 is 21 amino acids long. This CDR3 reads CASSPKQTSGGVGESTDTQYF. CDR3 nucleotide sequence: TGTGCCAGCAGCCCGAAGCAAACTAGCGGGGGAGTGGGGGAAAGCACAGATACGCAGTATTTT.

This chain joins TRBV5-4 and TRBJ2-1; 13 positions match TRBD2. The V and J ends lost 3 bases and 4 bases, in that order; junction bases with no gene match: 4. Germline V CDR1 and CDR2: SGHNT, YYREEE (reference sequence). CDR3 size: 16 residues. The CDR3 is CASSSQTSGRYNEQFF. CDR3 in DNA: TGTGCCAGCAGCTCGCAGACTAGCGGGAGGTACAATGAGCAGTTCTTC.

The chain is built from TRBV2 and TRBJ2-3; D gene ambiguous. This CDR3 contains 17 residues. CDR1 SNHLY and CDR2 FYNNEI come from the germline V gene. V was cut by 4 bases and J by 0 bases, with 17 bases left in between. The CDR3 is CASSVGGWSGSTDTQYF. CDR3 in DNA: TGTGCCAGCAGTGTTGGTGGTTGGTCTGGCAGCACAGATACGCAGTATTTT.

The CDR3 sequence is CASSTGGSSPYNEQFF. In nucleotides, the CDR3 is TGTGCCAGTAGTACTGGGGGATCTAGCCCCTACAATGAGCAGTTCTTC. The V gene is TRBV19, the J gene TRBJ2-1; D is tentatively TRBD1 or TRBD2 (5 bases each). This CDR3 is built from 16 residues. CDR1 is LNHDA and CDR2 is SQIVND in the germline V gene (reference sequence). V lost 4 bases to trimming and J lost 2 bases, with 15 bases between them.

The J gene is TRBJ1-2, the V gene TRBV6-5; D is ambiguous. The CDR3 length is 15 residues. V shed 0 bases and J shed 2 bases, with 10 bases lying between them. CDR1 MNHEY and CDR2 SVGAGI come from the germline V gene. The CDR3 nucleotides read TGTGCCAGCAGTTACTCGAAGTGGTCAAACTATGGCTACACCTTC. Translation gives CASSYSKWSNYGYTF.

The chain has TRBV7-9 and TRBJ2-7; 7 bases line up with TRBD1. CDR1 and CDR2 (germline): SEHNR, FQNEAQ (reference sequence). The CDR3 consists of 17 residues. J was trimmed by 0 bases and V by 4 bases; bases with no gene match: 12. This chain's CDR3 is CASSSLARDRPSYEQYF. The CDR3 bases are TGTGCCAGCAGCTCGCTGGCCCGGGACAGACCCTCCTACGAGCAGTACTTC.

The CDR3 bases are TGCGCCAGCAGCTCCCAGGAGGGGACTGAAGCTTTCTTT. It translates to CASSSQEGTEAFF. The chain is built from TRBV5-1 and TRBJ1-1, with a tentative D call TRBD1 (5 bases). Per germline, CDR1 SGHRS and CDR2 YFSETQ. The CDR3 has 13 residues. V lost 3 bases to trimming and J lost 5 bases, with 11 bases between them.

The V gene is TRBV7-6, the J gene TRBJ2-1; tentative D call: TRBD2 (6 bases). Germline assignment: CDR1 SGHVS and CDR2 FNYEAQ. There are 15 residues in the CDR3. V lost 5 bases and J 7 bases, leaving 18 bases between the germline ends. CDR3 DNA sequence: TGTGCCAGCAGCCCCGTGGTGGGAGGATGGAATGAGCAGTTCTTC. Protein product: CASSPVVGGWNEQFF.

The CDR3 here is CASSTGGWETQYF. The CDR3 bases are TGTGCCAGCAGTACAGGGGGCTGGGAGACCCAGTACTTC. The chain carries TRBV28 and TRBJ2-5; 9 bases map to TRBD1. In germline, CDR1 is MDHEN, CDR2 SYDVKM. The V gene end was trimmed by 5 bases and the J gene end by 5 bases; junction bases not matched to a gene: 3. The CDR3 extends over 13 amino acids.

The chain carries TRBV28 and TRBJ1-1; no clear D. V lost 7 bases, J lost 0 bases, and 3 bases lay in between. The CDR3 totals 11 residues. Germline CDR1 MDHEN, CDR2 SYDVKM. The CDR3 loop is CASKLNTEAFF. The CDR3 region has the DNA TGTGCCAGCAAGTTGAACACTGAAGCTTTCTTT.

With regard to this clone: The same CDR3 is also encoded by other DNA sequences in this sample. The chain uses TRBV6-1 and TRBJ2-1; D unresolved. The germline gives CDR1 MNHNS, CDR2 SASEGT. The CDR3 runs to 16 residues. The V end was cut by 0 bases, the J end by 1 base, with 10 bases between. CDR3 amino acids: CASSEAYPHSYNEQFF. CDR3 DNA sequence: TGTGCCAGCAGTGAAGCGTATCCTCATTCCTACAATGAGCAGTTCTTC.

The genes are TRBV4-1 and TRBJ2-1, with D unresolved. The germline CDR1 and CDR2 sequences are MGHRA and YSYEKL. V gave up 2 bases and J gave up 10 bases, with 6 bases separating them. This CDR3 is 11 amino acids long. The CDR3 region is CASSQLREQFF. The CDR3 DNA is TGCGCCAGCAGCCAATTGCGCGAGCAGTTCTTC.

The CDR3, as DNA: TGTGCCAGCAGTTTAAAGAGCTCTGGAAACACCATATATTTT. Translating it yields CASSLKSSGNTIYF. This chain uses TRBV27 with TRBJ1-3; D gene ambiguous. The CDR3 runs 14 residues. The germline CDR1 and CDR2 sequences are MNHEY and SMNVEV (reference sequence). Between the trimmed V and J ends, which lost 2 bases and 0 bases, there was a span of 5 bases.

The DNA for the CDR3 is TGTGCCAGCAGCCTCAACAGGGAGGGACTGTTTTTT. It is translated as CASSLNREGLFF. This chain connects TRBV28 to TRBJ1-4, with a possible D match to TRBD1 (6 bases). Germline V gene data show CDR1 as MDHEN and CDR2 as SYDVKM. The CDR3 runs to 12 residues. V was cut by 6 bases and J by 13 bases, with 15 bases left in between. Full variable domain (rest looked up from reference TRBV28 and TRBJ1-4): DVKVTQSSRYLVKRTGEKVFLECVQDMDHENMFWYRQDPGLGLRLIYFSYDVKMKEKGDIPEGYSVSREKKERFSLILESASTNQTSMYLCASSLNREGLFFGSGTQLSVL.

J is TRBJ1-2 and V is TRBV14; 8 bases map to TRBD1. Germline V lookup: CDR1 SGHDN, CDR2 FVKESK. V lost 3 bases and J lost 5; bases outside the gene matches: 11. This CDR3 is built from 16 residues. The CDR3 spells CASSQFGVQGAYGYTF. CDR3 nucleotide sequence: TGTGCCAGCAGCCAGTTCGGGGTGCAGGGGGCTTATGGCTACACCTTC.

This clone was seen a few times. This chain uses TRBV27 with TRBJ1-4; 9 positions agree with TRBD1. The CDR3 has 14 amino acids. The germline CDR1 and CDR2 sequences are MNHEY and SMNVEV (reference sequence). Unmatched junction bases numbered 6, after V lost 5 bases and J lost 8 bases. In nucleotides, the CDR3 is TGTGCCAGCAGTCCGGGACAGGGTAGCGAAAAACTGTTTTTT. Encoded protein: CASSPGQGSEKLFF.

This clone was counted a single time. The chain joins TRBV18 to TRBJ2-3; TRBD2 might be the D (6 bases). V was clipped by 2 bases and J by 5 bases, with 8 bases between them. The length of the CDR3 is 13 residues. Germline CDR1 is KGHSH and CDR2 is LQKENI. DNA of the CDR3: TGTGCCAGCTCACCAATCGGGAGAGATACGCAGTATTTT. Its translation is CASSPIGRDTQYF.

V usage is TRBV7-3 and J usage is TRBJ2-2; a possible D gene is TRBD2 (5 bases). Germline-derived CDR1 and CDR2 are SGHTA and FQGTGA. The CDR3 runs to 16 residues. With 5 bases removed from V and 5 bases from J, the gap between germline ends came to 18 bases. CDR3 nucleotide sequence: TGTGCCAGCAGCGGCAGCGGTTTTAAAGGGACCGGGGAGCTGTTTTTT. Amino acid sequence: CASSGSGFKGTGELFF.

This chain connects TRBV28 to TRBJ2-5, with D possibly being TRBD1 (5 bases). This CDR3 spans 13 amino acids. Germline V gene sequence: CDR1 MDHEN, CDR2 SYDVKM. Deletions cut 5 bases from V and 7 bases from J, with 14 bases between. CDR3 loop: CASSRAGPLTQYF. In DNA form, the CDR3 reads TGTGCCAGCAGTCGGGCAGGGCCCTTGACCCAGTACTTC.

The chain carries TRBV6-5 and TRBJ1-1; D unresolved. The length of the CDR3 is 13 residues. V lost 2 bases, J lost 6 bases, and 10 bases lay in between. Germline V gene data show CDR1 as MNHEY and CDR2 as SVGAGI. This CDR3 reads CASSYPGRAEAFF. The CDR3 bases are TGTGCCAGCAGTTACCCTGGGAGGGCTGAAGCTTTCTTT.

The J gene is TRBJ2-7, the V gene TRBV6-5, with D possibly being TRBD2 (6 bases). V was shortened by 4 bases and J by 4 bases, with 14 bases between the two germline ends. CDR3 length: 14 residues. Germline V lookup: CDR1 MNHEY, CDR2 SVGAGI. The CDR3 coding sequence is TGTGCCAGCAGTTTAACGGGAGAAGGTTACGAGCAGTACTTC. Protein: CASSLTGEGYEQYF.

The sample holds a few counts of this clone. The J gene is TRBJ2-3, the V gene TRBV7-3; 8 nucleotides align to TRBD1. The CDR3 totals 14 residues. Germline lookup yields CDR1 SGHTA and CDR2 FQGTGA. V shed 5 bases and J 2 bases; nucleotides not matched to a gene: 3. CDR3 sequence (DNA): TGTGCCAGCAGCGTACAGGGGGACACAGATACGCAGTATTTT. Its protein product is CASSVQGDTDTQYF.